The clone carrying this T cell receptor (beta chain) has a single count. This sample is part of a study of blood T cell repertoires in COVID-19. Sequencing used immunoSEQ multiplex PCR; TCRdb keeps in-frame clones, though not all of them. Of 350,000 to 450,000 clones listed, 75% to 90% were seen once; the top ten hold 5% to 5.5%. Germline assignment: CDR1 MNHEY and CDR2 SMNVEV (reference sequence). The CDR3 extends over 13 amino acids. V was cut by 5 bases and J by 2 bases, with 9 bases left in between. The sequenced material came from PBMCs or T cells enriched from blood (not recorded which). The rearrangement uses TRBV27 and TRBJ1-2; no clear D gene. This receptor was identified in a woman in her 50s who had recovered from COVID-19. The CDR3 reads CASSLNSNYGYTF. Written as DNA, the CDR3 is TGTGCCAGCAGTCTAAATTCCAACTATGGCTACACCTTC.